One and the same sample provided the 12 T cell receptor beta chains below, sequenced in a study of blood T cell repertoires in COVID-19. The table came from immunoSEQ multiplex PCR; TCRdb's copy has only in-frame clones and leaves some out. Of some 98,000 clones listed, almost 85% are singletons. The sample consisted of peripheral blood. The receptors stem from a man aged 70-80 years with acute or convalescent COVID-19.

The CDR3 loop reads CAWSRTGPTNQPQHF. DNA of the CDR3: TGTGCCTGGAGTCGGACAGGCCCTACCAATCAGCCCCAGCATTTT. The chain links TRBV30 to TRBJ1-5; 7 bases match TRBD1. The CDR3 sequence is 15 residues long. The germline V gene encodes CDR1 GTSNPN and CDR2 SVGIG (reference sequence). After removal of 2 bases from V and 3 bases from J, the junction contained 7 bases not matched to a gene.

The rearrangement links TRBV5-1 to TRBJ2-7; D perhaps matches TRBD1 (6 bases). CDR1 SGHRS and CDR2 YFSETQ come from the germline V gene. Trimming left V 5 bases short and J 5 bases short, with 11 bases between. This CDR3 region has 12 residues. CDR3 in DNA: TGCGCCAGCAGTTACGCAGGGGACGAGCAGTACTTC. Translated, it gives CASSYAGDEQYF.

The CDR3 here is CAWSPRDYRETQYF. The CDR3 region has the DNA TGTGCCTGGAGTCCTAGGGACTACCGGGAGACCCAGTACTTC. The V gene is TRBV30, the J gene TRBJ2-5; 7 bases are shared with TRBD2. This CDR3 region has 14 residues. The V gene's germline CDR1 is GTSNPN and CDR2 SVGIG (reference sequence). The trim removed 2 bases at V and 5 bases at J, leaving 8 bases unmatched. The full variable domain, rest sourced from reference TRBV30 and TRBJ2-5, is SQTIHQWPATLVQPVGSPLSLECTVEGTSNPNLYWYRQAAGRGLQLLFYSVGIGQISSEVPQNLSASRPQDRQFILSSKKLLLSDSGFYLCAWSPRDYRETQYFGPGTRLLVL.

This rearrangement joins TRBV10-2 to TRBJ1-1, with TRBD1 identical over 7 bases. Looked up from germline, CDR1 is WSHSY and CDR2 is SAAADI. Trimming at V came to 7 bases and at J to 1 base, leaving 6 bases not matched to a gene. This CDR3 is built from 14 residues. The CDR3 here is CASNDRAGNTEAFF. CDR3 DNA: TGCGCCAGCAACGACAGGGCTGGGAACACTGAAGCTTTCTTT.

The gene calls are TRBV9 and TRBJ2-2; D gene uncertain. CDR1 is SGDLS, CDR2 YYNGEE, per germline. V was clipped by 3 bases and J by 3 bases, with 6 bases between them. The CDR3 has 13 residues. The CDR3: CASSGRYTGELFF. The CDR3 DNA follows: TGTGCCAGCAGCGGTAGATACACCGGGGAGCTGTTTTTT.

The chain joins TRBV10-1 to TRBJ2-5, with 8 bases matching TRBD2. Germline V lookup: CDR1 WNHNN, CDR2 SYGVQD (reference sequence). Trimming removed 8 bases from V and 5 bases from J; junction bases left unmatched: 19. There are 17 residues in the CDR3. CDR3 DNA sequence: TGCGCCAGCCTAGGAGCGGGGGCGCACATAAAGGGGGAGACCCAGTACTTC. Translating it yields CASLGAGAHIKGETQYF.

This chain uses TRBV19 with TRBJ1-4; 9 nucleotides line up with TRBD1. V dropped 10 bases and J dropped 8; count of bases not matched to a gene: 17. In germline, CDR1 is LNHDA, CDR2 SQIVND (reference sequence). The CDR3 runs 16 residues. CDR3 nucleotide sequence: TGTGCCACCTCTGTGGGACCACAGGGGGCGAAAGAAAAACTGTTTTTT. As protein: CATSVGPQGAKEKLFF.

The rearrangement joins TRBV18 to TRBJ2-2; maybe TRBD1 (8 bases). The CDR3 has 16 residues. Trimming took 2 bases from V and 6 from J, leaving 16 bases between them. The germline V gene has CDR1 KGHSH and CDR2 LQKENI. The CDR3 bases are TGTGCCAGCTCACCATCCGGACAGGGAGGGGCCGGGGAGCTGTTTTTT. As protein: CASSPSGQGGAGELFF.

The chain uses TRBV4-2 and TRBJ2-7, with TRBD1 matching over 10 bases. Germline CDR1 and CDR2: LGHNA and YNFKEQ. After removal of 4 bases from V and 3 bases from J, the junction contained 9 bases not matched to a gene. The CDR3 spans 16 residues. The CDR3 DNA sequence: TGTGCCAGCAGCCCCACTGGACAGGGGGGGTACTACGAGCAGTACTTC. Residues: CASSPTGQGGYYEQYF.

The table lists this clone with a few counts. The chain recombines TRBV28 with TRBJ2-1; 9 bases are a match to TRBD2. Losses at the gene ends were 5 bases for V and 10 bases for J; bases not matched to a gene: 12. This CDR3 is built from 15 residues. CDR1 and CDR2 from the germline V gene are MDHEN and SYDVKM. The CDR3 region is CASSDQWLAGREQFF. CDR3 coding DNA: TGTGCCAGCAGTGATCAGTGGCTAGCGGGACGGGAGCAGTTCTTC.

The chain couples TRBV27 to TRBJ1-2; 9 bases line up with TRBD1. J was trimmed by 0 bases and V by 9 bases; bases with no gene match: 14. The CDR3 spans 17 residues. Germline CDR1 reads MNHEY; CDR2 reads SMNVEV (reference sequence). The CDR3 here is CASTARGTGTPNYGYTF. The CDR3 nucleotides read TGTGCCAGTACCGCCCGAGGGACAGGGACCCCTAACTATGGCTACACCTTC.

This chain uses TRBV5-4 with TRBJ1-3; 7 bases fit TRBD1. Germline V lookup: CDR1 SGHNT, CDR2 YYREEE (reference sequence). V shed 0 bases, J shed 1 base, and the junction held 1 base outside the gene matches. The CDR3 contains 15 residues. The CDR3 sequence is CASSLDRGSGNTIYF. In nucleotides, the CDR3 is TGTGCCAGCAGCTTGGACAGGGGATCTGGAAACACCATATATTTT.